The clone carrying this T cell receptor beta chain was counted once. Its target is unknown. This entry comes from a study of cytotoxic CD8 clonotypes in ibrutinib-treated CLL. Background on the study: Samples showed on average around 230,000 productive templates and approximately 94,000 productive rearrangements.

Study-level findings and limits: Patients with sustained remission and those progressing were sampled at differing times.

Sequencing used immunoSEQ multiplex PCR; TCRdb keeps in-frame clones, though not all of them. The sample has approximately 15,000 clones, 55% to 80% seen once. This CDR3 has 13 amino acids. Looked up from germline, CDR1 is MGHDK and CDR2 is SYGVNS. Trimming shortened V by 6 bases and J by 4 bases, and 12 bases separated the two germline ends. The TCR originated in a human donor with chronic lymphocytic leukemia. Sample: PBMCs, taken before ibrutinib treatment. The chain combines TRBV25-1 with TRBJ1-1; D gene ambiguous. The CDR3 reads CASRSGDATEAFF. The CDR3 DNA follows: TGTGCCAGCAGATCAGGCGACGCCACTGAAGCTTTCTTT.